This passage covers 21 T cell receptor beta chains from one sample sequenced in a study of cytomegalovirus exposure and HLA in healthy donors. 13 Jbeta primers and 60 Vbeta primers were used for the PCR. Produced via immunoSEQ multiplex PCR; TCRdb's table is partial and in-frame only. The sample totals roughly 220,000 clones; its top ten clones hold 0.95% to 1.3%. The sequencing sample was made of PBMCs. The receptors come from a girl aged 2-9 years in good health and CMV-seropositive.

CDR3 amino acids: CASSPGHSATNEKLFF. CDR3 DNA sequence: TGTGCCAGCAGCCCTGGACACTCTGCAACTAATGAAAAACTGTTTTTT. The chain links TRBV7-9 to TRBJ1-4; maybe TRBD1 (5 bases). The germline CDR1 and CDR2 sequences are SEHNR and FQNEAQ (reference sequence). V was pared by 5 bases and J by 0 bases, with 13 bases between. The CDR3 contains 16 residues.

V is TRBV10-3 and J is TRBJ2-7; 7 nucleotides align to TRBD1. The germline gives CDR1 ENHRY, CDR2 SYGVKD. The CDR3 extends over 11 amino acids. J lost 6 bases, V lost 5 bases, and 1 base had no gene match. In nucleotides, the CDR3 is TGTGCCATCAGTCCAGGGGGCGAGCAGTACTTC. Amino acids: CAISPGGEQYF.

The chain links TRBV7-2 to TRBJ2-7; D perhaps matches TRBD2 (6 bases). V lost 2 bases to trimming and J lost 5 bases, with 16 bases between them. This CDR3 has 15 amino acids. Per the germline V gene, CDR1 is SGHTA and CDR2 is FQGNSA. The DNA for the CDR3 is TGTGCCAGCAGCTTATTGTTCCGGGGGAAGGACGAGCAGTACTTC. Translating it yields CASSLLFRGKDEQYF.

A remark on this clone: An end of the junction differs from the germline gene, which may be a read error. This sequence joins TRBV28 and TRBJ1-2; TRBD1 agrees at 9 bases. Germline V gene lookup returns CDR1 MDHEN and CDR2 SYDVKM. The CDR3 is made up of 14 amino acids. The CDR3 loop is CACSRPGTGLKVPF. CDR3 coding DNA: TGTGCCTGCAGTCGCCCCGGGACAGGGCTAAAAGTCCCCTTC.

This sequence joins TRBV28 and TRBJ2-3; no definite D call. This CDR3 spans 14 amino acids. Germline CDR1 and CDR2: MDHEN and SYDVKM. V was trimmed by 5 bases and J by 2 bases, leaving 11 bases between them. For the CDR3, the DNA is TGTGCCAGCAGTATTCGACTTCTCACAGATACGCAGTATTTT. Its translation: CASSIRLLTDTQYF.

The chain links TRBV7-8 to TRBJ2-4, with TRBD1 matching 10 bases. The V segment lost 1 base and the J segment 1 base; nucleotides outside the gene matches: 4. The CDR3 is 17 amino acids. CDR1 is SGHVS and CDR2 is FQNEAQ in the germline V gene. CDR3 bases: TGTGCCAGCAGCTTAGTTAGGGGACAGGGGGCCAAAAACATTCAGTACTTC. This translates into CASSLVRGQGAKNIQYF.

This chain joins TRBV7-9 and TRBJ2-1; possibly TRBD1 for D (6 bases). V was shortened by 5 bases and J by 6 bases, with 23 bases between the two germline ends. This CDR3 is 17 amino acids long. The V gene's germline CDR1 is SEHNR and CDR2 FQNEAQ (reference sequence). CDR3 DNA: TGTGCCAGCAGCCTCCGGGACATGTCTTCGCTGCGCAATGAGCAGTTCTTC. This codes for CASSLRDMSSLRNEQFF. Full variable domain (remainder filled in from reference TRBV7-9 and TRBJ2-1): DTGVSQNPRHKITKRGQNVTFRCDPISEHNRLYWYRQTLGQGPEFLTYFQNEAQLEKSRLLSDRFSAERPKGSFSTLEIQRTEQGDSAMYLCASSLRDMSSLRNEQFFGPGTRLTVL.

The rearrangement joins TRBV6-5 to TRBJ2-1; 9 nucleotides match TRBD1. The CDR3 extends over 14 amino acids. Germline V gene lookup returns CDR1 MNHEY and CDR2 SVGAGI. With V trimmed by 5 bases and J by 4 bases, 3 bases remained unmatched. The CDR3 coding sequence is TGTGCCAGCAGTACCGGGACAGGGTACAATGAGCAGTTCTTC. Protein product: CASSTGTGYNEQFF.

The rearrangement links TRBV6-5 to TRBJ1-1, with 7 bases aligning to TRBD1. Germline-derived CDR1 and CDR2 are MNHEY and SVGAGI. The CDR3 loop spans 15 amino acids. The V segment lost 6 bases and the J segment 4 bases; nucleotides outside the gene matches: 11. CDR3 nucleotide sequence: TGTGCCAGCAGGCACTCACAGGGGCGCAGCACTGAAGCTTTCTTT. Its protein product is CASRHSQGRSTEAFF.

The rearrangement links TRBV28 to TRBJ2-5, with no clear D. This CDR3 has 13 amino acids. Germline V gives CDR1 MDHEN, CDR2 SYDVKM. Trimming took 7 bases from V and 7 from J, leaving 16 bases between them. The CDR3 region is CASKTETRGTQYF. DNA for the CDR3: TGTGCCAGCAAGACGGAAACAAGAGGGACCCAGTACTTC.

The chain employs TRBV6-1 and TRBJ2-5; D is perhaps TRBD1 (8 bases). V lost 1 base and J lost 4, with 13 bases in between. The CDR3 has 15 residues. Germline CDR1 is MNHNS and CDR2 is SASEGT. The CDR3 DNA reads TGTGCCAGCAGTGAAGGGACAGGGAGGGGAGAGACCCAGTACTTC. Translated, it gives CASSEGTGRGETQYF.

DNA of the CDR3: TGTGCCAGCAAATACGGGGAATCCGGGATCCAGCAGTACTTC. Protein product: CASKYGESGIQQYF. The genes are TRBV6-5 and TRBJ2-7; TRBD2 might be the D (5 bases). V was cut by 7 bases and J by 8 bases, with 21 bases left in between. CDR1 MNHEY and CDR2 SVGAGI come from the germline V gene. The CDR3 is 14 amino acids.

The gene calls are TRBV27 and TRBJ1-1; D unresolved. Trimming left V 8 bases short and J 2 bases short, with 15 bases between. CDR3 length equals 14 residues. Germline V lookup: CDR1 MNHEY, CDR2 SMNVEV (reference sequence). CDR3 region: CASASAEENTEAFF. The CDR3 DNA follows: TGTGCCAGCGCTAGTGCGGAGGAAAACACTGAAGCTTTCTTT.

The chain joins TRBV27 to TRBJ2-7, with D maybe TRBD2 (6 bases). CDR1 is MNHEY and CDR2 is SMNVEV in the germline V gene (reference sequence). This CDR3 contains 13 residues. The V end lost 3 bases, the J end lost 5 bases, and 11 bases lay between the germline ends. The CDR3 DNA sequence: TGTGCCAGCAGTTTCGGAGGGGTTGACGAGCAGTACTTC. This codes for CASSFGGVDEQYF.

This sequence joins TRBV2 and TRBJ2-3; 13 bases agree with TRBD2. The V gene's germline CDR1 is SNHLY and CDR2 FYNNEI. The CDR3 has 15 residues. V dropped 6 bases and J dropped 2; count of bases not matched to a gene: 2. The CDR3, as DNA: TGTGCCAGCAGGGGACTAGCGGGGAACACAGATACGCAGTATTTT. This codes for CASRGLAGNTDTQYF. Together with reference TRBV2 and TRBJ2-3, the CDR3 gives the full variable domain: EPEVTQTPSHQVTQMGQEVILRCVPISNHLYFYWYRQILGQKVEFLVSFYNNEISEKSEIFDDQFSVERPDGSNFTLKIRSTKLEDSAMYFCASRGLAGNTDTQYFGPGTRLTVL.

The chain links TRBV9 to TRBJ2-7; D is perhaps TRBD2 (5 bases). Trimming stripped 3 bases from V and 2 bases from J, with 15 bases between. The CDR3 sequence is 15 residues long. Germline V lookup: CDR1 SGDLS, CDR2 YYNGEE. CDR3 region: CASSDRAAPTYEQYF. The CDR3 coding sequence is TGTGCCAGCAGCGACCGAGCGGCCCCTACCTACGAGCAGTACTTC.

The chain is built from TRBV7-2 and TRBJ2-5; 7 bases match TRBD2. In germline, CDR1 is SGHTA, CDR2 FQGNSA. The CDR3 is 13 amino acids. V lost 5 bases, J lost 5 bases, and 5 bases stayed unmatched. CDR3 bases: TGTGCCAGCAGCCGGGGGGAGGCGGAGACCCAGTACTTC. Amino acid sequence: CASSRGEAETQYF.

This chain uses TRBV7-8 with TRBJ2-5; D might be TRBD1 (6 bases). The V gene's germline CDR1 is SGHVS and CDR2 FQNEAQ. V dropped 5 bases and J dropped 5 bases, with 24 bases sitting between them. This CDR3 is 17 amino acids long. The CDR3 sequence is CASSRNSGTSGGETQYF. CDR3 coding DNA: TGTGCCAGCAGCCGAAACTCCGGGACATCGGGCGGGGAGACCCAGTACTTC.

The CDR3 loop is CASSFTQGGTEAFF. The DNA of the CDR3 is TGCGCCAGCAGCTTTACCCAGGGAGGCACTGAAGCTTTCTTT. The chain recombines TRBV5-1 with TRBJ1-1; maybe TRBD1 (5 bases). V lost 2 bases and J lost 4, with 12 bases in between. The germline V gene encodes CDR1 SGHRS and CDR2 YFSETQ. This CDR3 contains 14 residues.

J is TRBJ2-5 and V is TRBV28; D unresolved. The CDR3 is 14 amino acids. The V gene's germline CDR1 is MDHEN and CDR2 SYDVKM. Between the trimmed V and J ends, which lost 2 bases and 1 base, there was a span of 8 bases. CDR3 nucleotides: TGTGCCAGCAGTTTAATACTCATCCAAGAGACCCAGTACTTC. Protein: CASSLILIQETQYF.

The chain employs TRBV2 and TRBJ2-1; D remains unclear. The CDR3 consists of 13 residues. Germline-derived CDR1 and CDR2 are SNHLY and FYNNEI. V was pared by 5 bases and J by 4 bases, with 9 bases between. The CDR3 sequence is CASSMTRYNEQFF. In DNA, the CDR3 is TGTGCCAGCAGTATGACAAGGTACAATGAGCAGTTCTTC.